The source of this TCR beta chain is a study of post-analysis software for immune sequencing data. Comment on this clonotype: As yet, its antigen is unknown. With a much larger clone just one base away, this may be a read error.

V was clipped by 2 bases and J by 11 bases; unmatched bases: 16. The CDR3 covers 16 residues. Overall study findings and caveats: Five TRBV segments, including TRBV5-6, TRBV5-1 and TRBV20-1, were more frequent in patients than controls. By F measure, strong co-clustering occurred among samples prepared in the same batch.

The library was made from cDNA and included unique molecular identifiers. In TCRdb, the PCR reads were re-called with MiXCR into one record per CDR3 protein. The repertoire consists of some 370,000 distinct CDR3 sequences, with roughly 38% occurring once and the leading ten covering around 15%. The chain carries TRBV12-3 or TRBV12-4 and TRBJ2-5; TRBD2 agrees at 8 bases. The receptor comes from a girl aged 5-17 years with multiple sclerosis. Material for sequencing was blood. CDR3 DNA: TGTGCCAGCAGTTTACGATGGGACACCCTGCCGGGAGGGCAGTACTTC. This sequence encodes CASSLRWDTLPGGQYF.